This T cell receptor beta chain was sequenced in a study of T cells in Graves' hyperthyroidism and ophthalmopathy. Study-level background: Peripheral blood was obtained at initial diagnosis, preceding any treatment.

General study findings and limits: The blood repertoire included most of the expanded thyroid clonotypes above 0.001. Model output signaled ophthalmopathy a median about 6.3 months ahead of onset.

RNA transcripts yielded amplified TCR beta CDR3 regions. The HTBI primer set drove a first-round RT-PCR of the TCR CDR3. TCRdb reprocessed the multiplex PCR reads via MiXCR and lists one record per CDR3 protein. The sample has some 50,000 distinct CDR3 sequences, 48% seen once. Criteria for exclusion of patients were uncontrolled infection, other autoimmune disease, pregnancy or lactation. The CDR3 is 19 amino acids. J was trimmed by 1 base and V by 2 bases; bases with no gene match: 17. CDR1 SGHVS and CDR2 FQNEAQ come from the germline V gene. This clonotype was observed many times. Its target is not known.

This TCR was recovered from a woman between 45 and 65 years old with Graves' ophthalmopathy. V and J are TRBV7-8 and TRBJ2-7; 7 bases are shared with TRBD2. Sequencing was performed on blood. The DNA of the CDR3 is TGTGCCAGCAGCTTAACGGCGGCGGCGGGCGGGAGCCGTTCCTACGAGCAGTACTTC. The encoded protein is CASSLTAAAGGSRSYEQYF. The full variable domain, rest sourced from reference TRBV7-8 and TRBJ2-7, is GAGVSQSPRYKVAKRGQDVALRCDPISGHVSLFWYQQALGQGPEFLTYFQNEAQLDKSGLPSDRFFAERPEGSVSTLKIQRTQQEDSAVYLCASSLTAAAGGSRSYEQYFGPGTRLTVT.